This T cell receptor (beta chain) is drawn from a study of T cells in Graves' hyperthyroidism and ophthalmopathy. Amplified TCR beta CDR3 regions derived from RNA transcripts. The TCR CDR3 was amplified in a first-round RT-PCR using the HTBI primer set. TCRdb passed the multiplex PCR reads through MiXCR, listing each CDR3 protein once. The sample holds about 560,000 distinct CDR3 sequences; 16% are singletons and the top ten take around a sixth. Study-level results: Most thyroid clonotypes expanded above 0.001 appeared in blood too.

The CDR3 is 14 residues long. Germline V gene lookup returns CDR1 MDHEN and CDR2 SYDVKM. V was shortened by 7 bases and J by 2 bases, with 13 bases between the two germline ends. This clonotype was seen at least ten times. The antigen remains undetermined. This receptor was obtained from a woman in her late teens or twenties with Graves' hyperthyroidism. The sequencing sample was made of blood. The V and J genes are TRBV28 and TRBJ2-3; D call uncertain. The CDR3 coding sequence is TGTGCCAGCATTAGTCTGGGCTCCACAGATACGCAGTATTTT. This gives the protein CASISLGSTDTQYF.